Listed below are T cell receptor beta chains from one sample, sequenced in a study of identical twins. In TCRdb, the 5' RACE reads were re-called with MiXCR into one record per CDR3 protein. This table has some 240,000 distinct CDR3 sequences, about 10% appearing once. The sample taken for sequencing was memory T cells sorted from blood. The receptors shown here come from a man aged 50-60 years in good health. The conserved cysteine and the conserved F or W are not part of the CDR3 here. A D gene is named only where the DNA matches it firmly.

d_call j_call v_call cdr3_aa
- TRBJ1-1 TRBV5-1 ASSPLTGRDTEAF
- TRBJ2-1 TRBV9 ASSVGTGLGFDEQF
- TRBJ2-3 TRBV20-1 SARVTGITDTQY
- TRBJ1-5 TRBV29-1 SVAENSNQPQH
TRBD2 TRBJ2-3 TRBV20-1 SARIRLAGGDTQY
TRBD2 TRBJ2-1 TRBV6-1 ASTGTSGRAWGGNEQF
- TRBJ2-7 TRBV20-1 SASPPSPEGYEQY
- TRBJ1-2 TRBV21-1 ASSSDTSGLAGYT
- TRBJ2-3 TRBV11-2 ASSTPTGFTDTQY
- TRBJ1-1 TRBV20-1 SADQSANTEAF
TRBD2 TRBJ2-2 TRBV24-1 ATSDLSGSSAGELF
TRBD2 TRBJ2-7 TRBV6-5 ASSYGFDSSGSYEQY